These T cell receptor beta chains were read from a single sample in a study of blood T cells in healthy people across ages. In TCRdb, the 5' RACE reads were re-called with MiXCR into one record per CDR3 protein. The data show roughly 2 million distinct CDR3 sequences, just under 50% seen once. The sample was blood. All receptors come from a woman between 35 and 50 years old in good health. Each CDR3 is given without its conserved first and last residue. Each record gives: J gene, V gene, CDR3 protein.

J gene: TRBJ1-6
V gene: TRBV2
CDR3 protein: ASNPKDRLGDSPLH

J gene: TRBJ1-1
V gene: TRBV5-1
CDR3 protein: ASSPWTDPNTEAF

J gene: TRBJ2-1
V gene: TRBV5-1
CDR3 protein: ASSLRAGNEQF

J gene: TRBJ2-7
V gene: TRBV20-1
CDR3 protein: SADTGSDYAGEQY

J gene: TRBJ2-3
V gene: TRBV7-2
CDR3 protein: ASSSGLAGRPDTQY

J gene: TRBJ2-2
V gene: TRBV5-1
CDR3 protein: ASSLVPRGNTGELF

J gene: TRBJ1-6
V gene: TRBV6-5
CDR3 protein: ASGQGPSPLH

J gene: TRBJ2-4
V gene: TRBV20-1
CDR3 protein: SAREQGYGNIQY

J gene: TRBJ1-2
V gene: TRBV5-1
CDR3 protein: ASSKTGQGAYYGYT

J gene: TRBJ1-2
V gene: TRBV18
CDR3 protein: ASSPGQGVEGYT

J gene: TRBJ2-1
V gene: TRBV6-2/TRBV6-3
CDR3 protein: ASSSRVDEQF

J gene: TRBJ2-5
V gene: TRBV9
CDR3 protein: ASSAQTGEQTQY

J gene: TRBJ1-1
V gene: TRBV7-3
CDR3 protein: ASRVDSNTEAF

J gene: TRBJ1-2
V gene: TRBV28
CDR3 protein: ASSLPGQGFYGYT

J gene: TRBJ2-1
V gene: TRBV20-1
CDR3 protein: SAANQVNEQF

J gene: TRBJ2-1
V gene: TRBV7-2
CDR3 protein: ASSSPPASKQF

J gene: TRBJ2-1
V gene: TRBV10-3
CDR3 protein: ATSDLRDSGGNEQF

J gene: TRBJ1-1
V gene: TRBV29-1
CDR3 protein: SVTDQNTEAF

J gene: TRBJ2-4
V gene: TRBV5-1
CDR3 protein: ASSLAPDRTAKNIQY

J gene: TRBJ2-1
V gene: TRBV24-1
CDR3 protein: ATSDIRGPGNEQF

J gene: TRBJ2-3
V gene: TRBV4-3
CDR3 protein: ASSQERFFQSTDTQY

J gene: TRBJ2-1
V gene: TRBV25-1
CDR3 protein: ASSGPSGGSYNEQF

J gene: TRBJ2-7
V gene: TRBV7-3
CDR3 protein: ASSLTRGSGGANEQY

J gene: TRBJ2-5
V gene: TRBV7-2
CDR3 protein: ASSSRRETGKQY

J gene: TRBJ1-5
V gene: TRBV3-1
CDR3 protein: ASSIGDDSLYSNQPQH

J gene: TRBJ1-2
V gene: TRBV5-6
CDR3 protein: ASSAPGEPNYGYT

J gene: TRBJ2-5
V gene: TRBV28
CDR3 protein: ASSLYQIQETQY

J gene: TRBJ1-2
V gene: TRBV7-9
CDR3 protein: ANSPQGDYGYT

J gene: TRBJ2-7
V gene: TRBV20-1
CDR3 protein: SAISGQPYEQY

J gene: TRBJ2-7
V gene: TRBV27
CDR3 protein: ASSSRPGGLIWTYEQY

J gene: TRBJ2-7
V gene: TRBV5-1
CDR3 protein: ASSLSTATYEQY

J gene: TRBJ1-5
V gene: TRBV7-8
CDR3 protein: ASSLNKGSQPQH

J gene: TRBJ2-5
V gene: TRBV20-1
CDR3 protein: SARWDRNQETQY

J gene: TRBJ2-3
V gene: TRBV3-1
CDR3 protein: ASSQVTDTQY

J gene: TRBJ2-1
V gene: TRBV24-1
CDR3 protein: ATQIDNEQF

J gene: TRBJ2-1
V gene: TRBV13
CDR3 protein: ASSLKIGGGSYNEQF

J gene: TRBJ2-3
V gene: TRBV4-3
CDR3 protein: ASSQGVGVQLETDTQY